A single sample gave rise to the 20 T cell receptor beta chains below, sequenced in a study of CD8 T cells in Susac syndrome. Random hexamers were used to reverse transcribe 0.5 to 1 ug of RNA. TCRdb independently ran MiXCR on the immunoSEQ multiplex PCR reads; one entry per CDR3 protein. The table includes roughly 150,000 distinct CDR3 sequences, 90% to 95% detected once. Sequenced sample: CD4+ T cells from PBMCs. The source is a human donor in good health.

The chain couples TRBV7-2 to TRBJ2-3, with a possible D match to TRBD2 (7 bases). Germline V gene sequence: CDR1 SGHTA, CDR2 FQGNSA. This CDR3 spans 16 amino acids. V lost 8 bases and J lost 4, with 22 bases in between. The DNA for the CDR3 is TGTGCCAGCCTCTCCAACCCCGGGGGGCCCCCAGATACGCAGTATTTT. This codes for CASLSNPGGPPDTQYF.

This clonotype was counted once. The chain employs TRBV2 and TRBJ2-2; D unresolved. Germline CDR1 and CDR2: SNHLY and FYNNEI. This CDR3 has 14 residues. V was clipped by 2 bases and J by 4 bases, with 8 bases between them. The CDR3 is CASSESGPTGELFF. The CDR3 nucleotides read TGTGCCAGCAGTGAATCGGGTCCCACCGGGGAGCTGTTTTTT.

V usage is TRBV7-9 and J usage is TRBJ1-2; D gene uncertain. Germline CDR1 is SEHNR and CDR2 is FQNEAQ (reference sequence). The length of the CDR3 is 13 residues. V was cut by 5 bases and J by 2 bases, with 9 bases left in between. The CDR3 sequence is CASSQDFNYGYTF. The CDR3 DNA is TGTGCCAGCAGCCAGGACTTCAACTATGGCTACACCTTC.

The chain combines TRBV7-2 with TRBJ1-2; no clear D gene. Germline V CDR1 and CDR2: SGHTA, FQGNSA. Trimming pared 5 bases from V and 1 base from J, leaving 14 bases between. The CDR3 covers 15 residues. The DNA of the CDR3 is TGTGCCAGCAGCCCTATGACGGCTGATAACTATGGCTACACCTTC. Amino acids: CASSPMTADNYGYTF.

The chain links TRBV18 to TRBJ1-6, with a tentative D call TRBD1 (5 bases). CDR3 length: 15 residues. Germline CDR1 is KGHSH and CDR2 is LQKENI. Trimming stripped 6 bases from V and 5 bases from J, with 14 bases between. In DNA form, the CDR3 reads TGTGCCAGCTCGCCTAGGGACCTAGATAATTCACCCCTCCACTTT. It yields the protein CASSPRDLDNSPLHF.

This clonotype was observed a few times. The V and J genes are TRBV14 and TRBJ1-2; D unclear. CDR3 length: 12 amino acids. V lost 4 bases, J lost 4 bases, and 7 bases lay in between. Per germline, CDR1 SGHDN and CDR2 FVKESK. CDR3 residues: CASSPAAYGYTF. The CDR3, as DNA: TGTGCCAGCAGCCCGGCGGCCTATGGCTACACCTTC.

CDR3 residues: CASSLGGQHSYEQYF. DNA for the CDR3: TGCGCCAGCAGCTTGGGTGGACAGCACTCCTACGAGCAGTACTTC. The V call is TRBV5-1, the J call TRBJ2-7, with a weak D call TRBD1 (6 bases). Germline V lookup: CDR1 SGHRS, CDR2 YFSETQ. Trimming removed 0 bases at V and 0 bases at J, with 10 bases between. This CDR3 is built from 15 residues.

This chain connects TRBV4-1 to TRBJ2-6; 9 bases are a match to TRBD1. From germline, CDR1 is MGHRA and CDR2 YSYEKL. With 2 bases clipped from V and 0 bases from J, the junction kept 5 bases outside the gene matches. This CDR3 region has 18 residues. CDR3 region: CASSQRGQGGSGANVLTF. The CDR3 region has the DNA TGCGCCAGCAGCCAAAGGGGACAGGGAGGCTCTGGGGCCAACGTCCTGACTTTC.

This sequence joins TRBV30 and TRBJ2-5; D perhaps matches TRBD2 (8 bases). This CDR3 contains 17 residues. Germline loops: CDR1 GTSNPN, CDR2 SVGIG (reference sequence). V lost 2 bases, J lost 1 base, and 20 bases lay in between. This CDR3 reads CAWSRGLRGATQETQYF. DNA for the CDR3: TGTGCCTGGAGTAGGGGGCTGCGGGGGGCAACCCAAGAGACCCAGTACTTC.

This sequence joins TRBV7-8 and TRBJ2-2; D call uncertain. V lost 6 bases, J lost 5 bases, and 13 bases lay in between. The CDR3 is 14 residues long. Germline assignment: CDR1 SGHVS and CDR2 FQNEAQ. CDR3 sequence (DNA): TGTGCCAGCAGGAAAGGAATGGGGACCGGGGAGCTGTTTTTT. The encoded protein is CASRKGMGTGELFF.

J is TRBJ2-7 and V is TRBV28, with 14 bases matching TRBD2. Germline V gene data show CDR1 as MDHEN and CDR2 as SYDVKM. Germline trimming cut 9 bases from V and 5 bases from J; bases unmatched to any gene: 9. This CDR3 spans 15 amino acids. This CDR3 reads CASRGLAGGTNEQYF. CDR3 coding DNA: TGTGCCAGTCGAGGACTAGCGGGAGGAACGAACGAGCAGTACTTC.

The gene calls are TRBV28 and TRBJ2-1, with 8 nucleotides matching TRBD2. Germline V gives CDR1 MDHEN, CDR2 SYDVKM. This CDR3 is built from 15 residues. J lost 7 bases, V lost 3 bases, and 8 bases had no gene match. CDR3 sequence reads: CASSLAGGPGNEQFF. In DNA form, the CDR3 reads TGTGCCAGCAGTTTGGCGGGAGGCCCGGGGAATGAGCAGTTCTTC.

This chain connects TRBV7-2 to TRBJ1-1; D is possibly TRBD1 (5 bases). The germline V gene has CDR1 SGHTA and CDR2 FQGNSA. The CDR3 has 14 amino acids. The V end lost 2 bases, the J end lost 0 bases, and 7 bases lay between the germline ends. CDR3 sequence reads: CASSLWGMNTEAFF. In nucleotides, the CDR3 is TGTGCCAGCAGCTTATGGGGGATGAACACTGAAGCTTTCTTT.

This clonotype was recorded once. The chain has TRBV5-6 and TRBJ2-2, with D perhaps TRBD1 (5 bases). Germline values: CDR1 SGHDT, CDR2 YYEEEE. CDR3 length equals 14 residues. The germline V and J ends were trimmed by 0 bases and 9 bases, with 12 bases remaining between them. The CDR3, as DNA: TGTGCCAGCAGCTTGGCCGCGCGACAGCGGGAGCTGTTTTTT. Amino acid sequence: CASSLAARQRELFF.

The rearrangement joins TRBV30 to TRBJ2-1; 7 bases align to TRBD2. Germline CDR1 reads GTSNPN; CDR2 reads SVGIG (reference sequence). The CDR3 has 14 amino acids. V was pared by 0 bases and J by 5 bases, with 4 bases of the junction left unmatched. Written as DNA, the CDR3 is TGTGCCTGGAGTGTAGGAACTAGCGACAATGAGCAGTTCTTC. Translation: CAWSVGTSDNEQFF.

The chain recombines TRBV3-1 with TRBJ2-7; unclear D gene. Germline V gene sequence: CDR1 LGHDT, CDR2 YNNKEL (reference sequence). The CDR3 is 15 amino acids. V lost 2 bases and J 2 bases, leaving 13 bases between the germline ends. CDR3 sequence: CASSQTALRTYEQYF. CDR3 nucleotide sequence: TGTGCCAGCAGCCAAACAGCCTTAAGGACCTACGAGCAGTACTTC.

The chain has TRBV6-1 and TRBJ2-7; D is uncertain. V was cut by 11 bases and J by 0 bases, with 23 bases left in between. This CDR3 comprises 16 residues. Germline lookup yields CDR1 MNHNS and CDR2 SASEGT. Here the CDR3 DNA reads TGTGCCTGCTCCCACCTACGGGTCTTGCGCTCCTACGAGCAGTACTTC. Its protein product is CACSHLRVLRSYEQYF.

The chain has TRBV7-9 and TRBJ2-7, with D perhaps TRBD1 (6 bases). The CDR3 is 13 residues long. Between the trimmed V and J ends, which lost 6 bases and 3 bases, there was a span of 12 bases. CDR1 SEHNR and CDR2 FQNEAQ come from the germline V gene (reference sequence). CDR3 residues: CASRSTGNYEQYF. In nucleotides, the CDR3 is TGTGCCAGCAGATCCACAGGGAACTACGAGCAGTACTTC.

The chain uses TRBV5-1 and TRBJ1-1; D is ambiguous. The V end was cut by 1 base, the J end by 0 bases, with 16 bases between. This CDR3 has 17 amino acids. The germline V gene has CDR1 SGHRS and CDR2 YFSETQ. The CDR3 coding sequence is TGCGCCAGCAGCTTGAATCCGGGCTCGGGGATGAACACTGAAGCTTTCTTT. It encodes CASSLNPGSGMNTEAFF.

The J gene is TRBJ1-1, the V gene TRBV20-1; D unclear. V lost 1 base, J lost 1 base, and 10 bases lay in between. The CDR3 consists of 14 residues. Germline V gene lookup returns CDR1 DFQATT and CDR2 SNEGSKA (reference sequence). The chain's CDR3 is CSARAASGNTEAFF. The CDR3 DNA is TGCAGTGCTAGAGCCGCTTCCGGGAACACTGAAGCTTTCTTT.